This is a list of T cell receptor beta chains from one sample in a study of siplizumab effects on memory and regulatory T cells. The table came from immunoSEQ multiplex PCR; TCRdb's copy has only in-frame clones and leaves some out. The sample carries roughly 62,000 clones, 70% to 80% recorded once. Material: memory CD4+ T cells sorted from blood. These receptors were obtained from a human donor in good health. Both conserved end residues are part of each CDR3. A D gene is named only where the DNA matches it firmly. Where a row states a size, it is once, few, many or the class of an expanded clone; other rows omit it.

D gene: -
J gene: TRBJ2-5
clone size: -
V gene: TRBV29-1
CDR3 DNA: TGCAGCGTTGTGAGGGGGGCCCAAGAGACCCAGTACTTC
CDR3 protein: CSVVRGAQETQYF

D gene: -
J gene: TRBJ1-4
clone size: -
V gene: TRBV6-1
CDR3 DNA: TGTGCCAGCAGTGTTTCGGGGGGGAATGAAAAACTGTTTTTT
CDR3 protein: CASSVSGGNEKLFF

D gene: TRBD1
J gene: TRBJ1-2
clone size: -
V gene: TRBV19
CDR3 DNA: TGTGCCAGTATGGGACAGAACTATGGCTACACCTTC
CDR3 protein: CASMGQNYGYTF

D gene: -
J gene: TRBJ1-5
clone size: -
V gene: TRBV2
CDR3 DNA: TGTGCCAGCAGCGTCCTTAGCGATCAGCCCCAGCATTTT
CDR3 protein: CASSVLSDQPQHF

D gene: -
J gene: TRBJ2-7
clone size: -
V gene: TRBV10-3
CDR3 DNA: TGTGCCATCAGTGCCGGGGCAGGGGATCTGAGGGAGCAGTACTTC
CDR3 protein: CAISAGAGDLREQYF

D gene: -
J gene: TRBJ2-7
clone size: -
V gene: TRBV2
CDR3 DNA: TGTGCCAGCAGTGAAGTGGCAGGGGTCACCTACGAGCAGTACTTC
CDR3 protein: CASSEVAGVTYEQYF

D gene: TRBD1
J gene: TRBJ2-3
clone size: -
V gene: TRBV30
CDR3 DNA: TGTGCCTGGGGCCGGGGACAGGGGAATTCAGATACGCAGTATTTT
CDR3 protein: CAWGRGQGNSDTQYF

D gene: -
J gene: TRBJ1-2
clone size: -
V gene: TRBV7-2
CDR3 DNA: TGTGCCAGCAGTCGGGGGTTTAACTATGGCTACACCTTC
CDR3 protein: CASSRGFNYGYTF

D gene: TRBD1
J gene: TRBJ2-5
clone size: -
V gene: TRBV5-1
CDR3 DNA: TGCGCCAGCAGCTTTGCGGGGACAGGGGGCGGCGGAGAGACCCAGTACTTC
CDR3 protein: CASSFAGTGGGGETQYF

D gene: -
J gene: TRBJ1-2
clone size: few
V gene: TRBV19
CDR3 DNA: TGTGCCAGTAGCAGCGTGGTTTCCAGGGAGGCTTTAGTCTATGGCTACACCTTC
CDR3 protein: CASSSVVSREALVYGYTF

D gene: TRBD2
J gene: TRBJ2-7
clone size: -
V gene: TRBV19
CDR3 DNA: TGTGCCAGTAGTATAGAGTATGCTAGCGGGGGGTACGAGCAGTACTTC
CDR3 protein: CASSIEYASGGYEQYF

D gene: -
J gene: TRBJ2-3
clone size: once
V gene: TRBV10-3
CDR3 DNA: TGTGCCATCAGTGAGTCCTCGGCGGGGGATACGCAGTATTTT
CDR3 protein: CAISESSAGDTQYF

D gene: -
J gene: TRBJ1-1
clone size: -
V gene: TRBV18
CDR3 DNA: TGTGCCACCTCCGAGAGCCTGAACACTGAAGCTTTCTTT
CDR3 protein: CATSESLNTEAFF

D gene: TRBD1
J gene: TRBJ1-4
clone size: -
V gene: TRBV27
CDR3 DNA: TGTGCCAGCACCAGACAGGGGGCTAATGAAAAACTGTTTTTT
CDR3 protein: CASTRQGANEKLFF

D gene: -
J gene: TRBJ2-7
clone size: -
V gene: TRBV19
CDR3 DNA: TGTGCCAGTAGTATAGACGGGGGCGAGCAGTACTTC
CDR3 protein: CASSIDGGEQYF

D gene: TRBD1
J gene: TRBJ2-7
clone size: -
V gene: TRBV6-5
CDR3 DNA: TGTGCCGCCTCAACAACCGGGACAGGGTCTCGCGAGCAGTACTTC
CDR3 protein: CAASTTGTGSREQYF

D gene: -
J gene: TRBJ2-1
clone size: -
V gene: TRBV10-1
CDR3 DNA: TGCGCCAGCAGTGAGTTTAATGACGCGGACAATGAGCAGTTCTTC
CDR3 protein: CASSEFNDADNEQFF

D gene: -
J gene: TRBJ2-1
clone size: -
V gene: TRBV7-3
CDR3 DNA: TGTGCCAGCAGCTTCTCCCTAACCGGGGATGAGCAGTTCTTC
CDR3 protein: CASSFSLTGDEQFF

D gene: TRBD2
J gene: TRBJ2-3
clone size: -
V gene: TRBV5-1
CDR3 DNA: TGCGCCAGCACCCCGACTAGCGGGGCCAGCACAGATACGCAGTATTTT
CDR3 protein: CASTPTSGASTDTQYF

D gene: -
J gene: TRBJ1-1
clone size: once
V gene: TRBV7-9
CDR3 DNA: TGTGCCAGCAGCTTGGGGGTGGGCACTGAAGCTTTCTTT
CDR3 protein: CASSLGVGTEAFF

D gene: -
J gene: TRBJ2-5
clone size: -
V gene: TRBV5-6
CDR3 DNA: TGTGCCAGCAGCTTGGCGGGTTGGCAAGAGACCCAGTACTTC
CDR3 protein: CASSLAGWQETQYF

D gene: TRBD1
J gene: TRBJ1-2
clone size: once
V gene: TRBV6-1
CDR3 DNA: TGTGCCATGGAGGACAGGGTAGGCTATGGCTACACCTTC
CDR3 protein: CAMEDRVGYGYTF

D gene: -
J gene: TRBJ1-6
clone size: -
V gene: TRBV19
CDR3 DNA: TGTGCCAGTAGTATCTCTCTATTTTCGGACAGCTACTTTAGCTCCTATAATTCACCCCTCCACTTT
CDR3 protein: CASSISLFSDSYFSSYNSPLHF

D gene: TRBD1
J gene: TRBJ2-3
clone size: once
V gene: TRBV29-1
CDR3 DNA: TGCAGCGTATCGGGACAGGGAATCACAGATACGCAGTATTTT
CDR3 protein: CSVSGQGITDTQYF

D gene: -
J gene: TRBJ2-7
clone size: -
V gene: TRBV5-6
CDR3 DNA: TGTGCCAGCAGCTTGGTTTGGGGGGACAGCCTTCTATCAGGCTACGAGCAGTACTTC
CDR3 protein: CASSLVWGDSLLSGYEQYF

D gene: -
J gene: TRBJ2-5
clone size: few
V gene: TRBV30
CDR3 DNA: TGTGCCTGGAGTGCCCTAGCTCAAGCGAGGGAGACCCAGTACTTC
CDR3 protein: CAWSALAQARETQYF

D gene: -
J gene: TRBJ2-7
clone size: -
V gene: TRBV15
CDR3 DNA: TGTGCCACCAGCAGAGGGTTCTCCTACGAGCAGTACTTC
CDR3 protein: CATSRGFSYEQYF

D gene: TRBD1
J gene: TRBJ1-2
clone size: many
V gene: TRBV5-1
CDR3 DNA: TGCGCCAGCAGCCCCGGGACAGGGGACCTTTATGGCTACACCTTC
CDR3 protein: CASSPGTGDLYGYTF

D gene: -
J gene: TRBJ1-5
clone size: -
V gene: TRBV6-6
CDR3 DNA: TGTGCCAGCAGTTACTCGAGGGGGGGCCTTCATCAGCCCCAGCATTTT
CDR3 protein: CASSYSRGGLHQPQHF

D gene: -
J gene: TRBJ2-1
clone size: -
V gene: TRBV7-6
CDR3 DNA: TGTGCCAGCAGCTTGGGGCCGGGGACCAATGAGCAGTTCTTC
CDR3 protein: CASSLGPGTNEQFF

D gene: -
J gene: TRBJ1-1
clone size: -
V gene: TRBV6-1
CDR3 DNA: TGTGCCAGCCGCGGGGGGATGAACACTGAAGCCTTCTTT
CDR3 protein: CASRGGMNTEAFF

D gene: TRBD1
J gene: TRBJ1-3
clone size: -
V gene: TRBV2
CDR3 DNA: TGTGCCAGCAGGGGGGGACAGCTCTCTGGAAACACCATATATTTT
CDR3 protein: CASRGGQLSGNTIYF

D gene: -
J gene: TRBJ1-6
clone size: -
V gene: TRBV28
CDR3 DNA: TGTGCCAGCAGTTTCGGGGGACACAGTACACCCCTCCACTTT
CDR3 protein: CASSFGGHSTPLHF

D gene: -
J gene: TRBJ2-2
clone size: -
V gene: TRBV7-2
CDR3 DNA: TGTGCCAGCAGCTTAATTCCTAACACCGGGGAGCTGTTTTTT
CDR3 protein: CASSLIPNTGELFF

D gene: TRBD2
J gene: TRBJ2-7
clone size: -
V gene: TRBV5-1
CDR3 DNA: TGCGCCAGCAGCTTGCGACTAGCGGGGGCCGACGAGCAGTACTTC
CDR3 protein: CASSLRLAGADEQYF

D gene: TRBD2
J gene: TRBJ2-1
clone size: -
V gene: TRBV5-4
CDR3 DNA: TGTGCCAGCAGCTTCAGCGGGGGGAACTCCTACAATGAGCAGTTCTTC
CDR3 protein: CASSFSGGNSYNEQFF

D gene: -
J gene: TRBJ1-6
clone size: -
V gene: TRBV6-6
CDR3 DNA: TGTGCCAGCAGTTACCTGGGTTCCAATTCACCCCTCCACTTT
CDR3 protein: CASSYLGSNSPLHF

D gene: -
J gene: TRBJ1-1
clone size: -
V gene: TRBV7-3
CDR3 DNA: TGTGCCAGCAGCCCCACCGGACAGAACACTGAAGCTTTCTTT
CDR3 protein: CASSPTGQNTEAFF

D gene: TRBD1
J gene: TRBJ2-7
clone size: -
V gene: TRBV29-1
CDR3 DNA: TGCAGCGTAAGAACTGCAGGGGGCGCGGAGCAGTACTTC
CDR3 protein: CSVRTAGGAEQYF

D gene: -
J gene: TRBJ1-6
clone size: -
V gene: TRBV2
CDR3 DNA: TGTGCCAGCAGTGTGTTAGGGCGGTTTTCACCCCTCCACTTT
CDR3 protein: CASSVLGRFSPLHF

D gene: TRBD2
J gene: TRBJ2-1
clone size: -
V gene: TRBV11-2
CDR3 DNA: TGTGCCAGCAGCTTGAGCGGGACTAGCGGGGGTTGGGATGAGCAGTTCTTC
CDR3 protein: CASSLSGTSGGWDEQFF

D gene: TRBD1
J gene: TRBJ2-7
clone size: -
V gene: TRBV11-3
CDR3 DNA: TGTGCCAGCAGCGGATATCCGGGACAGGGTAGCGAGCAGTACTTC
CDR3 protein: CASSGYPGQGSEQYF

D gene: -
J gene: TRBJ1-4
clone size: -
V gene: TRBV6-5
CDR3 DNA: TGTGCCAGCAGTTCGTCGGACGGCTATGAAAAACTGTTTTTT
CDR3 protein: CASSSSDGYEKLFF

D gene: -
J gene: TRBJ2-5
clone size: -
V gene: TRBV11-2
CDR3 DNA: TGTGCCAGCAGCTTAGGTCTATTAGAAAAAGAGACCCAGTACTTC
CDR3 protein: CASSLGLLEKETQYF

D gene: TRBD1
J gene: TRBJ1-1
clone size: few
V gene: TRBV30
CDR3 DNA: TGTGCCTGGAATCGACAGGGTAACACTGAAGCTTTCTTT
CDR3 protein: CAWNRQGNTEAFF

D gene: TRBD2
J gene: TRBJ2-5
clone size: -
V gene: TRBV9
CDR3 DNA: TGTGCCAGCAGCGTCGATTCGGGACTAGCTTTGGAGACCCAGTACTTC
CDR3 protein: CASSVDSGLALETQYF

D gene: TRBD1
J gene: TRBJ2-2
clone size: -
V gene: TRBV5-1
CDR3 DNA: TGCGCCAGCAGCCGTACGACAGGGGCGGCCACCGGGGAGCTGTTTTTT
CDR3 protein: CASSRTTGAATGELFF

D gene: -
J gene: TRBJ2-3
clone size: -
V gene: TRBV6-1
CDR3 DNA: TGTGCCAGCAGTGACAGGGGCGATACGCAGTATTTT
CDR3 protein: CASSDRGDTQYF

D gene: TRBD2
J gene: TRBJ2-5
clone size: few
V gene: TRBV7-2
CDR3 DNA: TGTGCCAGCAGCCGCCAGCGGGGTCTTCAAGAGACCCAGTACTTC
CDR3 protein: CASSRQRGLQETQYF

D gene: TRBD2
J gene: TRBJ2-7
clone size: -
V gene: TRBV5-6
CDR3 DNA: TGTGCCAGCAGGTTGGGGCCTAGCGGGGCCTACGAGCAGTACTTC
CDR3 protein: CASRLGPSGAYEQYF

D gene: -
J gene: TRBJ1-5
clone size: -
V gene: TRBV11-2
CDR3 DNA: TGTGCCAGCAGCTTAGGGGGGGTAGGTCAGCCCCAGCATTTT
CDR3 protein: CASSLGGVGQPQHF

D gene: TRBD2
J gene: TRBJ2-2
clone size: few
V gene: TRBV7-3
CDR3 DNA: TGTGCCAGCAGAACCGACTTGTCTAGCGGCGGGGAGCTGTTTTTT
CDR3 protein: CASRTDLSSGGELFF

D gene: -
J gene: TRBJ2-5
clone size: -
V gene: TRBV5-6
CDR3 DNA: TGTGCCAGCAGCGAGATGGCCCCAGAGACCCAGTACTTC
CDR3 protein: CASSEMAPETQYF

D gene: -
J gene: TRBJ1-1
clone size: few
V gene: TRBV19
CDR3 DNA: TGTGCCAGTAGTTCCCCCAGGGGGAACACTGAAGCTTTCTTT
CDR3 protein: CASSSPRGNTEAFF

D gene: TRBD2
J gene: TRBJ2-3
clone size: -
V gene: TRBV18
CDR3 DNA: TGTGCCAGCTCACCACGAGGATTCGGGGGGGCCTTGGATACGCAGTATTTT
CDR3 protein: CASSPRGFGGALDTQYF

D gene: -
J gene: TRBJ2-7
clone size: many
V gene: TRBV15
CDR3 DNA: TGTGCCACCAGCAGAGATGGTGGGGCAGCGGACGAGCAGTACTTC
CDR3 protein: CATSRDGGAADEQYF

D gene: -
J gene: TRBJ2-1
clone size: many
V gene: TRBV7-3
CDR3 DNA: TGTGCCAGCAGCGCCCAGGGAGAAAGCGATGAGCAGTTCTTC
CDR3 protein: CASSAQGESDEQFF

D gene: TRBD1
J gene: TRBJ1-2
clone size: -
V gene: TRBV10-3
CDR3 DNA: TGTGCCATCAGTGACCAATCCGGGACAGAGAACTATGGCTACACCTTC
CDR3 protein: CAISDQSGTENYGYTF

D gene: TRBD1
J gene: TRBJ2-1
clone size: -
V gene: TRBV29-1
CDR3 DNA: TGCAGCGCCCGGGATGGGACAGGGCCCTTCTTC
CDR3 protein: CSARDGTGPFF

D gene: TRBD2
J gene: TRBJ2-2
clone size: -
V gene: TRBV5-1
CDR3 DNA: TGCGCCAGCACCCTACTAGCGGGGGGCGGCACCGGGGAGCTGTTTTTT
CDR3 protein: CASTLLAGGGTGELFF